This is a list of T cell receptor beta chains from one sample in a study of shared clonotypes between healthy human individuals. Libraries were prepared by immunoSEQ multiplex PCR; TCRdb keeps only in-frame clonotypes and omits some of them. The sample yields some 2.1 million clones, about 93% seen once. Sequenced sample: naive CD8+ T cells from PBMCs. Every receptor here comes from a man in his late teens or twenties in good health. Some clones in this sample may be carry-over from other donors' samples. Both conserved end residues are part of each CDR3. Fields, in order: J gene, V gene, clone size, D gene, CDR3 protein, CDR3 DNA. The D gene is left open where the match is weak. Rows may omit the clone size; those that give it use once, few, many or a size class.

J: TRBJ2-2
V: TRBV7-3
size: -
D: -
CDR3: CASSLTGNTGELFF
DNA: TGTGCCAGCAGCTTAACGGGGAACACCGGGGAGCTGTTTTTT

J: TRBJ2-3
V: TRBV28
size: -
D: -
CDR3: CASSFLAEHTDTQYF
DNA: TGTGCCAGCAGTTTTCTGGCAGAGCATACAGATACGCAGTATTTT

J: TRBJ2-7
V: TRBV4-2
size: -
D: TRBD1
CDR3: CASSLGRTGSYEQYF
DNA: TGTGCCAGCAGCCTGGGACGGACAGGGTCATACGAGCAGTACTTC

J: TRBJ2-7
V: TRBV29-1
size: -
D: TRBD2
CDR3: CSVEGPTSGSIYEQYF
DNA: TGCAGCGTTGAAGGGCCGACTAGCGGGAGTATTTACGAGCAGTACTTC

J: TRBJ2-3
V: TRBV27
size: -
D: -
CDR3: CASSPSRGLSTDTQYF
DNA: TGTGCCAGCAGTCCAAGCCGGGGCCTTAGCACAGATACGCAGTATTTT

J: TRBJ1-2
V: TRBV5-1
size: -
D: TRBD1
CDR3: CAYIRGDRWYNYGYTF
DNA: TGCGCCTACATACGAGGGGACAGGTGGTATAACTATGGCTACACCTTC

J: TRBJ2-3
V: TRBV30
size: -
D: -
CDR3: CAWAELRNVGDTQYF
DNA: TGTGCCTGGGCGGAACTCCGAAACGTAGGGGATACGCAGTATTTT

J: TRBJ1-2
V: TRBV6-1
size: once
D: TRBD1
CDR3: CASSETGQGADGYTF
DNA: TGTGCCAGCAGTGAAACGGGACAGGGGGCTGATGGCTACACCTTC

J: TRBJ1-2
V: TRBV4-1
size: -
D: -
CDR3: CASSQVLTLYGYTF
DNA: TGCGCCAGCAGCCAAGTATTGACTCTCTATGGCTACACCTTC

J: TRBJ2-1
V: TRBV5-6
size: -
D: -
CDR3: CASSLLAGDPYNEQFF
DNA: TGTGCCAGCAGCTTGTTAGCCGGGGACCCCTACAATGAGCAGTTCTTC

J: TRBJ1-6
V: TRBV7-9
size: -
D: -
CDR3: CASSLGDVYNSPLHF
DNA: TGTGCCAGCAGCTTAGGGGACGTATATAATTCACCCCTCCACTTT

J: TRBJ2-2
V: TRBV18
size: -
D: -
CDR3: CASFPNDRTNTGELFF
DNA: TGTGCCAGCTTCCCAAACGACAGAACGAACACCGGGGAGCTGTTTTTT

J: TRBJ1-1
V: TRBV5-1
size: -
D: -
CDR3: CASSLIGAGRGNTEAFF
DNA: TGCGCCAGCAGCTTGATAGGCGCAGGACGAGGGAACACTGAAGCTTTCTTT

J: TRBJ1-4
V: TRBV4-2
size: -
D: -
CDR3: CASSQEPWGLSNEKLFF
DNA: TGTGCCAGCAGCCAAGAACCGTGGGGCTTGAGTAATGAAAAACTGTTTTTT

J: TRBJ2-2
V: TRBV28
size: -
D: -
CDR3: CASRTGLRTGELFF
DNA: TGTGCCAGCAGAACAGGGTTACGAACCGGGGAGCTGTTTTTT

J: TRBJ1-4
V: TRBV28
size: -
D: -
CDR3: CASSRLGESNEKLFF
DNA: TGTGCCAGCAGTCGACTGGGGGAGTCTAATGAAAAACTGTTTTTT

J: TRBJ2-7
V: TRBV18
size: -
D: -
CDR3: CASSPGGTYEQYF
DNA: TGTGCCAGCTCACCGGGAGGCACCTACGAGCAGTACTTC

J: TRBJ1-5
V: TRBV10-2
size: once
D: -
CDR3: CASSMGDGNQPQHF
DNA: TGCGCCAGCAGTATGGGGGACGGCAATCAGCCCCAGCATTTT

J: TRBJ2-7
V: TRBV14
size: -
D: -
CDR3: CASSAVVNYEQYF
DNA: TGTGCCAGCAGCGCGGTTGTCAACTACGAGCAGTACTTC

J: TRBJ2-3
V: TRBV15
size: -
D: TRBD2
CDR3: CATSRGTSGNTDTQYF
DNA: TGTGCCACCAGCAGAGGGACTAGCGGAAACACAGATACGCAGTATTTT

J: TRBJ2-1
V: TRBV19
size: few
D: TRBD2
CDR3: CASTPGTSGYNEQFF
DNA: TGTGCCAGTACCCCCGGGACTAGCGGATACAATGAGCAGTTCTTC

J: TRBJ2-7
V: TRBV6-6
size: once
D: TRBD2
CDR3: CASSYGLAGYEQYF
DNA: TGTGCCAGCAGTTACGGACTAGCGGGCTACGAGCAGTACTTC

J: TRBJ2-1
V: TRBV28
size: -
D: -
CDR3: CASRLLHEQFF
DNA: TGTGCCAGCAGGCTCCTGCATGAGCAGTTCTTC

J: TRBJ2-4
V: TRBV19
size: -
D: -
CDR3: CASSTRDRRKYF
DNA: TGTGCCAGTAGTACCCGCGACCGCAGGAAGTACTTC

J: TRBJ2-7
V: TRBV7-2
size: -
D: TRBD2
CDR3: CASSFRTSRIYEQYF
DNA: TGTGCCAGCAGCTTCCGGACTAGCAGGATCTACGAGCAGTACTTC

J: TRBJ2-2
V: TRBV2
size: -
D: TRBD2
CDR3: CASSEVGEGRELFF
DNA: TGTGCCAGCAGTGAAGTAGGGGAGGGCAGGGAGCTGTTTTTT

J: TRBJ2-1
V: TRBV5-6
size: -
D: -
CDR3: CASSLELAYNEQFF
DNA: TGTGCCAGCAGCTTGGAACTGGCCTACAATGAGCAGTTCTTC

J: TRBJ1-5
V: TRBV30
size: -
D: -
CDR3: CAWDTNSNQPQHF
DNA: TGTGCCTGGGACACCAATAGCAATCAGCCCCAGCATTTT

J: TRBJ1-1
V: TRBV6-5
size: few
D: TRBD1
CDR3: CASRRGTGPHTEAFF
DNA: TGTGCCAGCAGAAGAGGGACAGGGCCCCACACTGAAGCTTTCTTT

J: TRBJ1-4
V: TRBV7-9
size: -
D: TRBD1
CDR3: CASSRQGNNEKLFF
DNA: TGTGCCAGCAGCAGACAGGGGAATAATGAAAAACTGTTTTTT

J: TRBJ2-2
V: TRBV28
size: -
D: -
CDR3: CASSLLGNTGELFF
DNA: TGTGCCAGCAGTTTGTTAGGGAACACCGGGGAGCTGTTTTTT

J: TRBJ1-1
V: TRBV27
size: -
D: -
CDR3: CASRLLRGLNTEAFF
DNA: TGTGCCAGCAGATTACTGAGGGGACTGAACACTGAAGCTTTCTTT

J: TRBJ1-1
V: TRBV9
size: -
D: -
CDR3: CASSEGLVPEAFF
DNA: TGTGCCAGCAGCGAGGGGCTGGTCCCTGAAGCTTTCTTT

J: TRBJ2-2
V: TRBV5-4
size: -
D: -
CDR3: CASSLIPQRANTGELFF
DNA: TGTGCCAGCAGCTTGATTCCGCAGCGGGCGAACACCGGGGAGCTGTTTTTT

J: TRBJ2-1
V: TRBV5-6
size: -
D: TRBD2
CDR3: CASSGGLVPHNEQFF
DNA: TGTGCCAGCAGCGGTGGACTAGTCCCACACAATGAGCAGTTCTTC

J: TRBJ2-1
V: TRBV7-3
size: -
D: -
CDR3: CASSLTGGWVNEQFF
DNA: TGTGCCAGCAGCTTAACTGGCGGCTGGGTCAATGAGCAGTTCTTC

J: TRBJ2-1
V: TRBV30
size: -
D: TRBD2
CDR3: CAWTELAGALDEQFF
DNA: TGTGCCTGGACCGAGCTAGCGGGAGCCCTAGATGAGCAGTTCTTC

J: TRBJ1-1
V: TRBV5-6
size: -
D: -
CDR3: CASSLGTSVKGNTEAFF
DNA: TGTGCCAGCAGCTTGGGGACTTCGGTCAAGGGAAACACTGAAGCTTTCTTT

J: TRBJ2-6
V: TRBV5-1
size: -
D: TRBD2
CDR3: CASSLHRWTSPSVPGANVLTF
DNA: TGCGCCAGCAGCCTACACCGATGGACTAGTCCGTCGGTACCAGGGGCCAACGTCCTGACTTTC

J: TRBJ1-1
V: TRBV11-2
size: -
D: -
CDR3: CASSTSRGNTEAFF
DNA: TGTGCCAGCAGTACCTCCCGGGGTAACACTGAAGCTTTCTTT

J: TRBJ2-7
V: TRBV19
size: -
D: TRBD1
CDR3: CASRRGHEQYF
DNA: TGTGCCAGCCGAAGGGGGCACGAGCAGTACTTC

J: TRBJ2-3
V: TRBV7-9
size: -
D: -
CDR3: CASSPIVSTRTDTQYF
DNA: TGTGCCAGCAGCCCGATAGTATCTACTCGCACAGATACGCAGTATTTT

J: TRBJ2-5
V: TRBV28
size: -
D: TRBD2
CDR3: CASSYPLSGMYQETQYF
DNA: TGTGCCAGCAGTTACCCCCTTAGCGGGATGTACCAAGAGACCCAGTACTTC

J: TRBJ2-5
V: TRBV9
size: -
D: TRBD1
CDR3: CASSVAQGKQETQYF
DNA: TGTGCCAGCAGCGTAGCACAGGGGAAACAAGAGACCCAGTACTTC

J: TRBJ2-7
V: TRBV7-2
size: -
D: -
CDR3: CASSLAQGILYEQYF
DNA: TGTGCCAGCAGCTTAGCTCAGGGAATCCTCTACGAGCAGTACTTC

J: TRBJ2-7
V: TRBV29-1
size: -
D: -
CDR3: CSVEQFAGAKFYEQYF
DNA: TGCAGCGTTGAACAATTTGCTGGGGCAAAGTTCTACGAGCAGTACTTC

J: TRBJ2-7
V: TRBV28
size: -
D: -
CDR3: CASSLVQGSYEQYF
DNA: TGTGCCAGCAGTTTAGTACAGGGCTCCTACGAGCAGTACTTC

J: TRBJ2-2
V: TRBV5-8
size: -
D: -
CDR3: CASSLGGTGELFF
DNA: TGTGCCAGCAGCTTGGGCGGGACCGGGGAGCTGTTTTTT

J: TRBJ2-6
V: TRBV20-1
size: -
D: -
CDR3: CSARPDVLTF
DNA: TGCAGTGCTAGGCCCGACGTCCTGACTTTC

J: TRBJ2-3
V: TRBV7-3
size: -
D: TRBD2
CDR3: CASSSRPRGLAGTDTQYF
DNA: TGTGCCAGCAGCTCCAGACCCCGTGGACTAGCGGGAACAGATACGCAGTATTTT

J: TRBJ2-2
V: TRBV15
size: -
D: -
CDR3: CATSRESTGELFF
DNA: TGTGCCACCAGCCGGGAGAGCACCGGGGAGCTGTTTTTT

J: TRBJ2-1
V: TRBV6-5
size: -
D: -
CDR3: CASSSPGGHEQFF
DNA: TGTGCCAGCAGTTCTCCGGGGGGCCATGAGCAGTTCTTC

J: TRBJ2-5
V: TRBV28
size: -
D: TRBD1
CDR3: CASSRDRGLETQYF
DNA: TGTGCCAGCAGCCGGGACAGGGGGCTAGAGACCCAGTACTTC

J: TRBJ2-7
V: TRBV28
size: -
D: TRBD2
CDR3: CASSSTLAGHYEQYF
DNA: TGTGCCAGCAGCTCAACACTAGCGGGACACTACGAGCAGTACTTC

J: TRBJ2-7
V: TRBV9
size: once
D: TRBD2
CDR3: CASSRSGSQIYEQYF
DNA: TGTGCCAGCAGTCGTAGCGGGAGCCAAATCTACGAGCAGTACTTC

J: TRBJ2-7
V: TRBV18
size: -
D: TRBD1
CDR3: CASSSTTGSIEGSSYEQYF
DNA: TGTGCCAGCTCATCAACGACAGGGTCTATCGAAGGAAGCTCCTACGAGCAGTACTTC

J: TRBJ1-4
V: TRBV27
size: -
D: -
CDR3: CASSGSNEKLFF
DNA: TGTGCCAGCAGCGGAAGTAATGAAAAACTGTTTTTT

J: TRBJ2-3
V: TRBV27
size: -
D: -
CDR3: CASSLYGSVDTQYF
DNA: TGTGCCAGCAGTTTATACGGGAGTGTGGATACGCAGTATTTT